This T cell receptor beta chain comes out of a study of neurological immune-mediated disorders. TCRdb ran MiXCR on the 5' RACE reads and lists one entry per CDR3 protein. The table includes some 20,000 distinct CDR3 sequences, around 9.3% detected once. The CDR3 runs 15 residues. The V end lost 3 bases, the J end lost 0 bases, and 12 bases lay between the germline ends. CDR1 is GTSNPN, CDR2 SVGIG, per germline (reference sequence). The TCR comes from a woman aged 55-69 years with HTLV-1-associated myelopathy (HAM/TSP). J is TRBJ1-5 and V is TRBV30; no reliable D call. Sequenced: PBMCs. DNA for the CDR3: TGTGCCTGGAGCGCGCTGGGGTATAGCAATCAGCCCCAGCATTTT. It specifies CAWSALGYSNQPQHF.